These 14 T cell receptor beta chains were sequenced from one sample in a study of regulatory T cells in long-lasting Graves disease. The time point: newly diagnosed GD, antithyroid drugs for less than 3 months. TCR sequences were obtained from RNA taken from PBMCs. Arm-PCR of CDR3 regions with iRepertoire HTBI primers generated TCR beta libraries. TCRdb recomputed calls from the multiplex PCR reads with MiXCR, one row per CDR3 protein. The profile shows hundreds of thousands of distinct CDR3 sequences, 16% of them singletons. This sample was also put to use in a study of T cells in Graves' hyperthyroidism and ophthalmopathy.

Material: peripheral blood mononuclear cells (PBMCs), obtained at new diagnosis, from a patient treated with antithyroid drugs. These TCRs come from a man between 40 and 49 years old with Graves disease.

This clonotype was counted ten times or more. The V call is TRBV7-2, the J call TRBJ1-4; 12 bases fit TRBD1. V was pared by 1 base and J by 3 bases, with 12 bases of the junction left unmatched. Looked up from germline, CDR1 is SGHTA and CDR2 is FQGNSA. The CDR3 totals 20 residues. The CDR3 here is CASSLVSRDRGRMSNEKLFF. The CDR3 DNA is TGTGCCAGCAGCTTAGTTAGTAGGGACAGGGGGCGCATGTCTAATGAAAAACTGTTTTTT.

This clonotype was recorded a few times. The chain is built from TRBV7-2 and TRBJ1-2; weak D call: TRBD1 (6 bases). V lost 5 bases and J lost 2, with 12 bases in between. In germline, CDR1 is SGHTA, CDR2 FQGNSA. The length of the CDR3 is 14 residues. The CDR3 loop is CASSIDRYNYGYTF. The CDR3 DNA reads TGTGCCAGCAGCATAGACAGGTACAACTATGGCTACACCTTC. Variable domain in full (rest from reference TRBV7-2 and TRBJ1-2): GAGVSQSPSNKVTEKGKDVELRCDPISGHTALYWYRQSLGQGLEFLIYFQGNSAPDKSGLPSDRFSAERTGGSVSTLTIQRTQQEDSAVYLCASSIDRYNYGYTFGSGTRLTVV.

The V and J genes are TRBV28 and TRBJ1-1; D is ambiguous. In germline, CDR1 is MDHEN, CDR2 SYDVKM. The CDR3 has 13 residues. V was trimmed by 0 bases and J by 10 bases, leaving 12 bases between them. The CDR3 sequence is CASSLWSTGGAFF. CDR3 nucleotides: TGTGCCAGCAGTTTATGGTCCACGGGTGGAGCTTTCTTT.

This clonotype was seen at least ten times. The chain employs TRBV4-3 and TRBJ2-1; 11 positions agree with TRBD2. The V segment lost 6 bases and the J segment 5 bases; nucleotides outside the gene matches: 6. Per the germline V gene, CDR1 is LGHNA and CDR2 is YSLEER. The CDR3 loop spans 15 amino acids. The CDR3: CASSTLAGEDNEQFF. CDR3 DNA sequence: TGCGCCAGCAGTACACTAGCGGGGGAGGACAATGAGCAGTTCTTC.

With respect to this clonotype: This may come from a read error, since a much larger clone is one base off. The chain links TRBV12-3 or TRBV12-4 to TRBJ2-1; D is possibly TRBD1 or TRBD2 (5 bases each). CDR3 length: 14 amino acids. V lost 1 base and J lost 13, with 17 bases in between. CDR3 nucleotides: TGTGCCAGCAGTTTAGGGGGGTCACAAGAGACCCAGTTCTTC. This translates into CASSLGGSQETQFF.

At least ten counts were recorded for this clonotype. CDR3 nucleotides: TGTGCCAGCAGCCCCTTCCAGCGGGGGAACACTGAAGCTTTCTTT. It encodes CASSPFQRGNTEAFF. The chain links TRBV3-1 to TRBJ1-1; D is ambiguous. The germline V gene encodes CDR1 LGHDT and CDR2 YNNKEL (reference sequence). Between the trimmed V and J ends, which lost 4 bases and 1 base, there was a span of 13 bases. The CDR3 consists of 15 residues.

This clonotype was seen only a few times. CDR3 amino acids: CASSYAETYEQYF. The CDR3, as DNA: TGTGCCAGCAGTTACGCCGAGACCTACGAGCAGTACTTC. The rearrangement joins TRBV6-5 to TRBJ2-7; D gene unclear. Germline assignment: CDR1 MNHEY and CDR2 SVGAGI. CDR3 size: 13 residues. V was cut by 2 bases and J by 2 bases, with 7 bases left in between.

This clonotype was recorded at least ten times. This sequence joins TRBV5-4 and TRBJ2-3; D is possibly TRBD1 (5 bases). In germline, CDR1 is SGHNT, CDR2 YYREEE (reference sequence). The CDR3 length is 15 residues. V lost 4 bases and J lost 0, with 12 bases in between. This CDR3 is CASSLRQYSTDTQYF. CDR3 sequence (DNA): TGTGCCAGCAGCCTACGACAGTATAGCACAGATACGCAGTATTTT. Full variable domain (remainder filled in from reference TRBV5-4 and TRBJ2-3): ETGVTQSPTHLIKTRGQQVTLRCSSQSGHNTVSWYQQALGQGPQFIFQYYREEENGRGNFPPRFSGLQFPNYSSELNVNALELDDSALYLCASSLRQYSTDTQYFGPGTRLTVL.

This clonotype has at least ten counts. The chain employs TRBV3-1 and TRBJ2-1; the D gene is possibly TRBD2 (6 bases). Germline assignment: CDR1 LGHDT and CDR2 YNNKEL (reference sequence). The CDR3 spans 16 residues. V was shortened by 0 bases and J by 5 bases, with 14 bases between the two germline ends. CDR3 DNA: TGTGCCAGCAGCCAAGATTGGCGGGGAGGCGACAATGAGCAGTTCTTC. Protein: CASSQDWRGGDNEQFF.

The chain has TRBV19 and TRBJ2-3; the D gene could be TRBD1 or TRBD2 (6 bases each). The CDR3 runs 15 residues. Germline V gene sequence: CDR1 LNHDA, CDR2 SQIVND (reference sequence). The V gene lost 1 base and the J gene lost 4 bases, with 12 bases spanning the gap. The CDR3 sequence is CASSIGGARADTQYF. Here the CDR3 DNA reads TGTGCCAGTAGTATAGGGGGGGCGAGGGCAGATACGCAGTATTTT.

This clonotype was observed a handful of times. J is TRBJ2-1 and V is TRBV18, with 11 bases identical to TRBD2. The CDR3 contains 18 residues. Germline CDR1 reads KGHSH; CDR2 reads LQKENI. The V segment lost 3 bases and the J segment 3 bases; nucleotides outside the gene matches: 10. CDR3 region: CASSPATGTSGLYNEQFF. The CDR3 DNA sequence: TGTGCCAGCTCACCCGCGACCGGGACTAGCGGCCTCTACAATGAGCAGTTCTTC.

The chain uses TRBV11-2 and TRBJ2-7; D possibly matches TRBD1 or TRBD2 (5 bases each). In germline, CDR1 is SGHAT, CDR2 FQNNGV. Trimming removed 4 bases from V and 4 bases from J, with 20 bases in between. The CDR3 sequence is 16 residues long. The CDR3 region is CASSSRLRDREYEQYF. CDR3 nucleotides: TGTGCCAGCAGCTCTAGACTCAGGGATAGGGAGTACGAGCAGTACTTC.

This clonotype showed up just a few times. This chain uses TRBV12-3 or TRBV12-4 with TRBJ1-6; the D is unclear. V was pared by 0 bases and J by 6 bases, with 6 bases between. CDR3 length equals 14 residues. This CDR3 is CASSLAGSNSPLHF. The CDR3 coding sequence is TGTGCCAGCAGTTTAGCAGGGAGTAATTCACCCCTCCACTTT.

This clonotype has ten or more counts. This sequence joins TRBV28 and TRBJ2-3, with D possibly being TRBD1 (6 bases). Looked up from germline, CDR1 is MDHEN and CDR2 is SYDVKM. Trimming removed 6 bases at V and 2 bases at J, with 12 bases between. CDR3 length: 14 residues. The CDR3 protein is CASRGAWDTDTQYF. The CDR3, as DNA: TGTGCCAGCAGGGGGGCATGGGACACAGATACGCAGTATTTT.